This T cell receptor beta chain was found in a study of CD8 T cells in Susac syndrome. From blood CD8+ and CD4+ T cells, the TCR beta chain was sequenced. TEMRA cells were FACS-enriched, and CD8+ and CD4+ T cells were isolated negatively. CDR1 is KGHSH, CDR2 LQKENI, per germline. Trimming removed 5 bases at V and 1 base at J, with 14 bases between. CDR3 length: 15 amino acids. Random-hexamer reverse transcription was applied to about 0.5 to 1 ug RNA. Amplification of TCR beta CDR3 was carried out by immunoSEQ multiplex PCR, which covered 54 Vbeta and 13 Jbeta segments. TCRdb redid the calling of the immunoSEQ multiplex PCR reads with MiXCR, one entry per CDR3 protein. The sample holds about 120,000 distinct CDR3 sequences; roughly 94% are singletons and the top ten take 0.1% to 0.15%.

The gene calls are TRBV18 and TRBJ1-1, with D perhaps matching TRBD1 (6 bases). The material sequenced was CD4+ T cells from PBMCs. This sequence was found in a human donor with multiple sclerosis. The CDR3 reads CASSGAGDRNTEAFF. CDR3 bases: TGTGCCAGCTCAGGGGCAGGGGATAGGAACACTGAAGCTTTCTTT.